Presented here are 14 T cell receptor beta chains from one specimen sequenced in a study of T cells in localized non-small cell lung cancer. The method was immunoSEQ multiplex PCR; TCRdb's version includes in-frame clones alone and lacks a portion of them. This sample yields some 50,000 clones, of which around 86% are seen a single time; roughly a sixth belongs to the top ten. The input for sequencing was PBMCs, taken before any cancer treatment. These receptors came from a female donor with stage II lung adenocarcinoma.

This sequence joins TRBV30 and TRBJ1-5; D ambiguous. CDR1 and CDR2 from the germline V gene are GTSNPN and SVGIG (reference sequence). The germline V and J ends were trimmed by 1 base and 3 bases, with 10 bases remaining between them. The CDR3 extends over 14 amino acids. The DNA for the CDR3 is TGTGCCTGGAGTGCTGACCGGGACAATCAGCCCCAGCATTTT. It encodes CAWSADRDNQPQHF.

Comment on this clone: Other DNA sequences within the sample encode an identical CDR3. The chain is built from TRBV5-1 and TRBJ1-5; a possible D gene is TRBD1 (5 bases). The CDR3 is 15 residues long. Trimming left V 0 bases short and J 2 bases short, with 9 bases between. CDR1 and CDR2 (germline): SGHRS, YFSETQ. Here the CDR3 reads CASSLEGAGNQPQHF. In DNA, the CDR3 is TGCGCCAGCAGCTTGGAAGGGGCTGGCAATCAGCCCCAGCATTTT.

In this sample, this clone turned up once. This chain connects TRBV15 to TRBJ1-6; D may be TRBD1 (6 bases). CDR1 is LNHNV and CDR2 is YYDKDF in the germline V gene (reference sequence). Between the trimmed V and J ends, which lost 8 bases and 8 bases, there was a span of 10 bases. The CDR3 extends over 12 amino acids. CDR3 sequence reads: CATGQQDSPLHF. In DNA form, the CDR3 reads TGTGCCACCGGACAGCAGGATTCACCCCTCCACTTT.

V is TRBV15 and J is TRBJ2-3, with TRBD2 matching over 7 bases. CDR1 LNHNV and CDR2 YYDKDF come from the germline V gene (reference sequence). V trimming: 3 bases; J trimming: 5 bases; junction bases outside the gene matches: 8. The CDR3 has 15 residues. The CDR3 region is CATSRFGGEGDTQYF. CDR3 in DNA: TGTGCCACCAGCAGGTTTGGAGGGGAGGGAGATACGCAGTATTTT.

V is TRBV27 and J is TRBJ2-1; unclear D gene. Deletions cut 8 bases from V and 8 bases from J, with 10 bases between. Germline CDR1 is MNHEY and CDR2 is SMNVEV (reference sequence). CDR3 length: 11 amino acids. This CDR3 reads CASFPLHEQFF. In DNA, the CDR3 is TGTGCCAGCTTCCCCCTCCATGAGCAGTTCTTC.

The chain uses TRBV7-9 and TRBJ2-1, with D possibly matching TRBD1 (7 bases). Germline loops: CDR1 SEHNR, CDR2 FQNEAQ (reference sequence). The V end was cut by 7 bases, the J end by 7 bases, with 26 bases between. This CDR3 region has 17 residues. In nucleotides, the CDR3 is TGTGCCAGCACAAGCACTACCCGACAGGGAGGTGGGAATGAGCAGTTCTTC. Residues: CASTSTTRQGGGNEQFF. Filled out from reference TRBV7-9 and TRBJ2-1, the complete variable domain reads DTGVSQNPRHKITKRGQNVTFRCDPISEHNRLYWYRQTLGQGPEFLTYFQNEAQLEKSRLLSDRFSAERPKGSFSTLEIQRTEQGDSAMYLCASTSTTRQGGGNEQFFGPGTRLTVL.

Only one count was recorded for this clone. The chain recombines TRBV28 with TRBJ1-2; perhaps TRBD1 as D (5 bases). CDR1 is MDHEN and CDR2 is SYDVKM in the germline V gene. V lost 5 bases, J lost 7 bases, and 20 bases lay in between. CDR3 size: 15 residues. The CDR3 is CASSPRQLSLGGYTF. In DNA form, the CDR3 reads TGTGCCAGCAGTCCACGACAGTTGAGTTTGGGTGGCTACACCTTC.

V and J are TRBV7-2 and TRBJ1-1; 7 bases line up with TRBD1. From germline, CDR1 is SGHTA and CDR2 FQGNSA. This CDR3 has 15 amino acids. V shed 5 bases, J shed 1 base, and the junction held 7 bases outside the gene matches. CDR3 nucleotide sequence: TGTGCCAGCAGCCCCCGGACAGGTTCGAACACTGAAGCTTTCTTT. It encodes CASSPRTGSNTEAFF.

The chain employs TRBV18 and TRBJ2-2; D is unresolved. Germline CDR1 reads KGHSH; CDR2 reads LQKENI. The CDR3 totals 17 residues. With 3 bases removed from V and 4 bases from J, the gap between germline ends came to 18 bases. DNA for the CDR3: TGTGCCAGCTCACCGAAGGGCCAGGCAGTGGGCACCGGGGAGCTGTTTTTT. Translating it yields CASSPKGQAVGTGELFF.

This chain uses TRBV5-6 with TRBJ1-4, with 9 bases lining up with TRBD1. The CDR3 loop spans 14 amino acids. V shed 0 bases, J shed 7 bases, and the junction held 1 base outside the gene matches. The V gene's germline CDR1 is SGHDT and CDR2 YYEEEE. The CDR3 sequence: CASSLVQGAEKLFF. The CDR3 DNA sequence: TGTGCCAGCAGCTTGGTACAGGGGGCTGAAAAACTGTTTTTT.

The V gene is TRBV7-9, the J gene TRBJ1-2; D gene unclear. V lost 1 base to trimming and J lost 7 bases, with 10 bases between them. Per the germline V gene, CDR1 is SEHNR and CDR2 is FQNEAQ (reference sequence). The CDR3 is 13 amino acids. The CDR3 sequence is CASSLVTAVGYTF. DNA of the CDR3: TGTGCCAGCAGCTTAGTCACAGCCGTTGGCTACACCTTC.

The chain carries TRBV7-9 and TRBJ2-2, with 9 nucleotides matching TRBD1. Germline CDR1 reads SEHNR; CDR2 reads FQNEAQ (reference sequence). The CDR3 has 17 amino acids. V was clipped by 10 bases and J by 4 bases; unmatched bases: 16. For the CDR3, the DNA is TGTGCCAACCCCTGGGGGGACAGGGCCCTTGGCACCGGGGAGCTGTTTTTT. It yields the protein CANPWGDRALGTGELFF.

This chain links TRBV5-6 with TRBJ2-7; D assignment may be TRBD1 or TRBD2 (5 bases each). The ends were cut back, 4 bases at V and 4 bases at J, with 21 bases in the middle. The CDR3 is 16 residues long. Germline CDR1 SGHDT, CDR2 YYEEEE. DNA for the CDR3: TGTGCCAGCAGCCAGAGGGTCTCAGGGTGGCCTTACGAGCAGTACTTC. Translated: CASSQRVSGWPYEQYF.

This sequence joins TRBV7-6 and TRBJ1-1, with D unclear. The CDR3 is 13 residues long. Trimming removed 5 bases at V and 4 bases at J, with 11 bases between. The germline V gene encodes CDR1 SGHVS and CDR2 FNYEAQ. CDR3 nucleotides: TGTGCCAGCAGCCCCGGGCCCGTCACTGAAGCTTTCTTT. Its translation is CASSPGPVTEAFF.